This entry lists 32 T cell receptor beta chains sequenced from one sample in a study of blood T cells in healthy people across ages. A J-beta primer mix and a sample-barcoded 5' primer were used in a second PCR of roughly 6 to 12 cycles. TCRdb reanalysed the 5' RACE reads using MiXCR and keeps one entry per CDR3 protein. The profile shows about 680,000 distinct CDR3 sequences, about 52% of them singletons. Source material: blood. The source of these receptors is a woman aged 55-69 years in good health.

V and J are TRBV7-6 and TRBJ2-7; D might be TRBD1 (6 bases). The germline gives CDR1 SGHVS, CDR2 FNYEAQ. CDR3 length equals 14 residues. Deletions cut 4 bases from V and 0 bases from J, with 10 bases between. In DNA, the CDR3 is TGTGCCAGCAGCTCGGACAGAGACTCCTACGAGCAGTACTTC. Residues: CASSSDRDSYEQYF.

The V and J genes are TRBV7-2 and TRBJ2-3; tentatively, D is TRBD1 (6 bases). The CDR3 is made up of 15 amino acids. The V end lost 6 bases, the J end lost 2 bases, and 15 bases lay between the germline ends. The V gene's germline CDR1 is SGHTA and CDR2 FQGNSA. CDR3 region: CASRTGRTLTDTQYF. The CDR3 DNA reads TGTGCCAGCAGAACAGGGCGGACTCTCACAGATACGCAGTATTTT.

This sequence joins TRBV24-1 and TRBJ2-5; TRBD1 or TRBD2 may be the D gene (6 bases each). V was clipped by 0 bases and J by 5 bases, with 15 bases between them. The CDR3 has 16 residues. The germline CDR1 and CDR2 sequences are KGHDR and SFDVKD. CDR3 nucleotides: TGTGCCACCAGTGATTTGGGTCCGGGGGCCGTCGAGACCCAGTACTTC. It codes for CATSDLGPGAVETQYF.

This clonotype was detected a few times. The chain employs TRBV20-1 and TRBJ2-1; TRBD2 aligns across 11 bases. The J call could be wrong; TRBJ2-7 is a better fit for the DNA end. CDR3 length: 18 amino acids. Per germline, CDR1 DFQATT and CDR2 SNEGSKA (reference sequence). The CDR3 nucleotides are TGCAGTGCTACAGACGCGCGACGACTAGCGGGATTGGGCAATGAGCAGTACTTC. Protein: CSATDARRLAGLGNEQYF.

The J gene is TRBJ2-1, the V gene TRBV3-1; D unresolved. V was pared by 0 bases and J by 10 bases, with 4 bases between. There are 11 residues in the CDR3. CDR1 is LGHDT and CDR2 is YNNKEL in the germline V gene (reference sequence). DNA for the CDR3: TGTGCCAGCAGCCAAGAACACGAGCAGTTCTTC. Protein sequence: CASSQEHEQFF.

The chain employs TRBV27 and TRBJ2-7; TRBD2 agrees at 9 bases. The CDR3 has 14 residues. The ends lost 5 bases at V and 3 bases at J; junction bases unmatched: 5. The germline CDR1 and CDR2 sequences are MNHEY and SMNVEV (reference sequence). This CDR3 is CASSRFSGSYEQYF. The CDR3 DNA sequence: TGTGCCAGCAGTCGCTTTAGCGGGAGCTACGAGCAGTACTTC.

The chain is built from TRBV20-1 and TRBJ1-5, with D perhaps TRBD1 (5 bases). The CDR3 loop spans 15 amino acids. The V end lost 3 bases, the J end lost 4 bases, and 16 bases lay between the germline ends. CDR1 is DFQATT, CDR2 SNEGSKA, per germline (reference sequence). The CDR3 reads CSARAEGPLNQPQHF. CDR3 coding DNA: TGCAGTGCTAGGGCCGAGGGACCGCTGAATCAGCCCCAGCATTTT.

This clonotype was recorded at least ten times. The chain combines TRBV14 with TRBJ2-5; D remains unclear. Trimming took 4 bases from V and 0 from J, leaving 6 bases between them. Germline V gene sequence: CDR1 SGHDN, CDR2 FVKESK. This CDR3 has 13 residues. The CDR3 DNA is TGTGCCAGCAGCCGCTCATACCAAGAGACCCAGTACTTC. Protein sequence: CASSRSYQETQYF.

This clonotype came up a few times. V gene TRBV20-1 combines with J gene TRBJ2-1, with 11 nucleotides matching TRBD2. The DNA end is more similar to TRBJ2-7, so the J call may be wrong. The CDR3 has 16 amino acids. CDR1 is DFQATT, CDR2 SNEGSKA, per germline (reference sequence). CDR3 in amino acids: CSAREGRLAGYNEQYF. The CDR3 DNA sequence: TGCAGTGCTAGAGAGGGTAGACTAGCGGGATACAATGAGCAGTACTTC.

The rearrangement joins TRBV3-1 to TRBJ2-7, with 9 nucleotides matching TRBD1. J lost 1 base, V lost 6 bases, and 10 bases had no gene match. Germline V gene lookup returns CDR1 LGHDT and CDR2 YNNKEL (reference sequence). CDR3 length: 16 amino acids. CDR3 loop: CASSHSRDRVSYEQYF. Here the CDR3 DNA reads TGTGCCAGCAGTCATAGCCGGGACAGGGTGTCCTACGAGCAGTACTTC.

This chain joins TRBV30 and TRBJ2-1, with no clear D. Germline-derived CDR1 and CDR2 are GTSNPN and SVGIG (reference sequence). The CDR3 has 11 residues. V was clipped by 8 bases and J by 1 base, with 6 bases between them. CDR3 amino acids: CALRSYNEQFF. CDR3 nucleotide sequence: TGTGCCCTCCGGTCCTACAATGAGCAGTTCTTC.

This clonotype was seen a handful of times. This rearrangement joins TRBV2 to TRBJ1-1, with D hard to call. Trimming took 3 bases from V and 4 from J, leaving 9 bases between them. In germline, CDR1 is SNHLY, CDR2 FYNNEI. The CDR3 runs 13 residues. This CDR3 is CASSEKEGTEAFF. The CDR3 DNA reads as TGTGCCAGCAGTGAGAAGGAGGGCACTGAAGCTTTCTTT.

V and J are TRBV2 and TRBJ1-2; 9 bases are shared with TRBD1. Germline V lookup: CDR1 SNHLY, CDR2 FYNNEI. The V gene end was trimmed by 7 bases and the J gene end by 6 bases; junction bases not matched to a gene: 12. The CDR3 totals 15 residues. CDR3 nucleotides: TGTGCCAGCAAGGACAGGGGCCTAACGGGGAATGGCTACACCTTC. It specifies CASKDRGLTGNGYTF.

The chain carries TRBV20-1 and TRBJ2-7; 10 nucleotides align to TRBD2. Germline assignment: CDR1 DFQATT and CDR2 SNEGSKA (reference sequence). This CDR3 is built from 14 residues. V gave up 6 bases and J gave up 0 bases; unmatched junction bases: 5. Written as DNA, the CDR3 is TGCAGTGCCATGGGACTAGCGAGCTCCTACGAGCAGTACTTC. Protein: CSAMGLASSYEQYF.

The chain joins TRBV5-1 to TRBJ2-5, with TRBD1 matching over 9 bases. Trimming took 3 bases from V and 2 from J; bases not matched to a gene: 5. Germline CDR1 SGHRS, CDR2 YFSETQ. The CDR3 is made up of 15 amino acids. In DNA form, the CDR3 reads TGCGCCAGCAGCTCCGGACAGGGGAAGCAAGAGACCCAGTACTTC. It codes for CASSSGQGKQETQYF.

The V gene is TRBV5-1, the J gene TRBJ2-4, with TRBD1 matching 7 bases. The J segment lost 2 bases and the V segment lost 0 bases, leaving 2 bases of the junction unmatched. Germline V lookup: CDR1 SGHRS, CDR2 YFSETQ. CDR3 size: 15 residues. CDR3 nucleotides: TGCGCCAGCAGCTTGGCGACAGGGACCAAAAACATTCAGTACTTC. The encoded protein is CASSLATGTKNIQYF. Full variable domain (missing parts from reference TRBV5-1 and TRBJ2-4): KAGVTQTPRYLIKTRGQQVTLSCSPISGHRSVSWYQQTPGQGLQFLFEYFSETQRNKGNFPGRFSGRQFSNSRSEMNVSTLELGDSALYLCASSLATGTKNIQYFGAGTRLSVL.

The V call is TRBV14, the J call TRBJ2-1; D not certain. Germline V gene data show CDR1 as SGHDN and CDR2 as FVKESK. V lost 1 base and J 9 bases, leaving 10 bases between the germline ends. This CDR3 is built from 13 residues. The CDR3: CASSQVRGLEQFF. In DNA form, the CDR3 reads TGTGCCAGCAGCCAAGTCAGAGGCCTTGAGCAGTTCTTC.

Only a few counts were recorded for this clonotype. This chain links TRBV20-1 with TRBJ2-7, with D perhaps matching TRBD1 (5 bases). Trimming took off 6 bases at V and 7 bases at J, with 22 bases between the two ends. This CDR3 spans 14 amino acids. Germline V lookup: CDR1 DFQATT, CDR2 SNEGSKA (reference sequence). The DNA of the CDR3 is TGCAGTGCAGGCAGTGGACAACGGGTACGGGAGCAGTACTTC. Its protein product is CSAGSGQRVREQYF.

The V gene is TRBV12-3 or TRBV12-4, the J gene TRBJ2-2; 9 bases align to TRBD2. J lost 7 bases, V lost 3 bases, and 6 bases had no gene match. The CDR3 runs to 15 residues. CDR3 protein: CASSFQLAGSGELFF. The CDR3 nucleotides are TGTGCCAGCAGTTTCCAGCTAGCGGGAAGCGGGGAGCTGTTTTTT.

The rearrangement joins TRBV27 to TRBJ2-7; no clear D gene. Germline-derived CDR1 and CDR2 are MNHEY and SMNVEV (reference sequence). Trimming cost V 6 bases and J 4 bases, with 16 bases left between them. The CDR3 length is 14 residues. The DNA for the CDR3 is TGTGCCAGCAGCCCCACTCCCGTTGGGTACGAGCAGTACTTC. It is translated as CASSPTPVGYEQYF.

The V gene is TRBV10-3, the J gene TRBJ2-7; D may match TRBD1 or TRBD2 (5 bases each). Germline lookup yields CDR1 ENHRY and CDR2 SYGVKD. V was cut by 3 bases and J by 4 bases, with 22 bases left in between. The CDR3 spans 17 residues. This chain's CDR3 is CAISDRGGRESRYEQYF. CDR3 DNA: TGTGCCATCAGTGATAGAGGTGGCAGGGAGAGCCGATACGAGCAGTACTTC.

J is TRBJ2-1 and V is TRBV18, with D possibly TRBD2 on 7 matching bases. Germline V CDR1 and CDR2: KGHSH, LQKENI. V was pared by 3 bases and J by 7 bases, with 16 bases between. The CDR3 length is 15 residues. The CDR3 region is CASSPWGASGNEQFF. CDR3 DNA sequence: TGTGCCAGCTCACCCTGGGGGGCTAGCGGTAATGAGCAGTTCTTC.

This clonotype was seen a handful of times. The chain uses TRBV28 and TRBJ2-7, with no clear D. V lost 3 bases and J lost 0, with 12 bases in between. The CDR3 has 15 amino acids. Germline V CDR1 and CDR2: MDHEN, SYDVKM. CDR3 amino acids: CASSLQIPSSYEQYF. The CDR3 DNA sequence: TGTGCCAGCAGTTTGCAGATCCCAAGCTCCTACGAGCAGTACTTC.

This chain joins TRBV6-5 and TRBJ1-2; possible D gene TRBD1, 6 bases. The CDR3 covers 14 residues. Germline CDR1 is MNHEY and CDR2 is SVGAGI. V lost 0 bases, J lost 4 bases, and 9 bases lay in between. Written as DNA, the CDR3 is TGTGCCAGCAGTTACTCGGACAGACGCTATGGCTACACCTTC. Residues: CASSYSDRRYGYTF.

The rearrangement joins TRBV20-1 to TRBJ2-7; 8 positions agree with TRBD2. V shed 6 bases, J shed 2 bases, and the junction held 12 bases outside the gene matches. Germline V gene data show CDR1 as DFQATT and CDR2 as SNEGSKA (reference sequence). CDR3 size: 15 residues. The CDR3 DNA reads TGCAGTGCCAGTGAGAGGGCGGGAGGTCCCTACGAGCAGTACTTC. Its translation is CSASERAGGPYEQYF.

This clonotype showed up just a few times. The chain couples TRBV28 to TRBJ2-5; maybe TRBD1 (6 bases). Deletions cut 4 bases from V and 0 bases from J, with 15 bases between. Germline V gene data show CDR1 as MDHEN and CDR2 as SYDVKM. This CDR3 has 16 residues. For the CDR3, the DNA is TGTGCCAGCAGTTCCCTACAGGGTAGGGACCAAGAGACCCAGTACTTC. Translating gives CASSSLQGRDQETQYF.

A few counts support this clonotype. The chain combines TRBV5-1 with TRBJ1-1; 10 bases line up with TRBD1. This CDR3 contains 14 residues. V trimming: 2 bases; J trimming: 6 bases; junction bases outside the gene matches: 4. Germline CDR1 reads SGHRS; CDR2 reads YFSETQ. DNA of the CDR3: TGCGCCAGCAGCTTCACGGACAGGGGGGCTGAAGCTTTCTTT. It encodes CASSFTDRGAEAFF.

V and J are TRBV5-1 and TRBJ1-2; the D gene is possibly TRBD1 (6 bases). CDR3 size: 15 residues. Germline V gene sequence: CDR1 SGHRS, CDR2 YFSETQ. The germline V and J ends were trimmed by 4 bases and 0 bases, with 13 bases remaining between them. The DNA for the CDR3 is TGCGCCAGCAGCCGGGGGCAGGTCTCTAACTATGGCTACACCTTC. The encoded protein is CASSRGQVSNYGYTF.

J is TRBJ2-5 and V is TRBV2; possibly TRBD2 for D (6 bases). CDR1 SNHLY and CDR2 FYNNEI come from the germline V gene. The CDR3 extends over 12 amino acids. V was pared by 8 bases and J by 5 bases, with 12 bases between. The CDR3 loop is CASEPEGETQYF. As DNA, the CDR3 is TGTGCCAGCGAGCCGGAGGGGGAGACCCAGTACTTC.

CDR3 coding DNA: TGTGCCAGCCAACTGGACGGAGCTAGCACAGATACGCAGTATTTT. Translation: CASQLDGASTDTQYF. The genes are TRBV6-2 or TRBV6-3 and TRBJ2-3; D ambiguous. With 8 bases removed from V and 0 bases from J, the gap between germline ends came to 15 bases. This CDR3 has 15 residues. Germline CDR1 MNHEY, CDR2 SVGEGT.

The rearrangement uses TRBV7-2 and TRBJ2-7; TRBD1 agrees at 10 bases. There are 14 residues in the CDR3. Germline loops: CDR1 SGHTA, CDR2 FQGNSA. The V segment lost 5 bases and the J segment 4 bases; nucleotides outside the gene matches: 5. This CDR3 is CASSPDRGRYEQYF. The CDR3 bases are TGTGCCAGCAGCCCCGACAGGGGGCGATACGAGCAGTACTTC.

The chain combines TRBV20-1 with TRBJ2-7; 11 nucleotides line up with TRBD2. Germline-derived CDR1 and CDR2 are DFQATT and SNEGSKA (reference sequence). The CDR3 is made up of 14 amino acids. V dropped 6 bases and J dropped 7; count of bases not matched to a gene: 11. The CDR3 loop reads CSAETSGRGGEQYF. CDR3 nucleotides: TGCAGTGCAGAAACTAGCGGGAGAGGGGGGGAGCAGTACTTC.